This is a list of T cell receptor beta chains from one sample in a study of cytomegalovirus exposure and HLA in healthy donors. Clones were read by immunoSEQ multiplex PCR, and TCRdb kept only the in-frame ones, dropping some. The sample lists 150,000 to 200,000 clones; about 81% were seen once. Specimen: PBMCs. The receptors stem from a woman between 25 and 40 years old in good health and CMV-seronegative. Each CDR3 is given with its conserved first and last residue. D genes are given only for firm matches. Clone size is given for some rows only: seen once, a few or many times, or a class if the clone is expanded.

j_call,v_call,clone_size,d_call,cdr3_nt,cdr3_aa
TRBJ1-1,TRBV29-1,-,TRBD1,TGCAGCGTTGACCCGGGACAGGGAGGCACTGAAGCTTTCTTT,CSVDPGQGGTEAFF
TRBJ1-5,TRBV10-3,few,TRBD1,TGTGCCATCAACAATAGGACAGGGGATCAGCCCCAGCATTTT,CAINNRTGDQPQHF
TRBJ1-4,TRBV28,-,TRBD1,TGTGCCAGCAGTTTCCGGGGGTCGACAGGGACTGAAAAACTGTTTTTT,CASSFRGSTGTEKLFF
TRBJ2-1,TRBV7-3,-,-,TGTGCCAGCTCAAGGGGCCAATACAATGAGCAGTTCTTC,CASSRGQYNEQFF
TRBJ2-1,TRBV6-5,-,-,TGTGCCAGCAGGACGGGACTCCCTAGGAATGAGCAGTTCTTC,CASRTGLPRNEQFF
TRBJ2-1,TRBV11-2,-,-,TGTGCCAGCAGCTCAGGACAAGTCCCAGTCTTC,CASSSGQVPVF
TRBJ1-5,TRBV19,-,-,TGTGCCAGTACAGATGGCGGTCAGCCCCAGCATTTT,CASTDGGQPQHF
TRBJ2-1,TRBV5-1,-,-,TGCGCCAGCAGCTTGAACGGGGGGCACAATGAGCAGTTCTTC,CASSLNGGHNEQFF
TRBJ1-5,TRBV19,-,-,TGTGCCAGTAGTGCCCCAACAGGGTACGCGAATCAGCCCCAGCATTTT,CASSAPTGYANQPQHF
TRBJ2-7,TRBV4-1,-,-,TGCGCCAGCAGCCAAGATAAAGCGGGCGCAATCTACGAGCAGTACTTC,CASSQDKAGAIYEQYF
TRBJ1-1,TRBV11-2,-,TRBD1,TGTGCCAGCAGCTTAGCACGACAGGGGTACACTGAAGCTTTCTTT,CASSLARQGYTEAFF
TRBJ2-1,TRBV7-9,once,TRBD1,TGTGCCAGCACCTATACTGGGACAGGGTTCTACAATGAGCAGTTCTTC,CASTYTGTGFYNEQFF
TRBJ2-5,TRBV9,-,-,TGTGCCAGCAGCGTAGAGGTCGGGACAAAAGAGACCCAGTACTTC,CASSVEVGTKETQYF
TRBJ2-1,TRBV5-1,-,TRBD2,TGCGCCAGCAGTTCTAGCGGGAGAAGGACTGAGCAGTTCTTC,CASSSSGRRTEQFF
TRBJ2-5,TRBV30,-,-,TGTGCCTGGAGTGTCTGGGCCGAAGAGACCCAGTACTTC,CAWSVWAEETQYF
TRBJ1-4,TRBV20-1,once,-,TGCAGTGCGAACAGGGATGAAAAACTGTTTTTT,CSANRDEKLFF
TRBJ2-7,TRBV5-1,few,TRBD1,TGCGCCAGCAGCTCCCTGACAGGGGTCGAGCAGTACTTC,CASSSLTGVEQYF
TRBJ1-4,TRBV30,few,TRBD1,TGTGCCTGGAGTCCCGGGACAGGTCAAGAAAAACTGTTTTTT,CAWSPGTGQEKLFF
TRBJ2-7,TRBV18,few,TRBD1,TGTGCCAGCTCACCGGACAGGAACGAGCAGTACTTC,CASSPDRNEQYF
TRBJ2-2,TRBV5-8,many,TRBD2,TGTGCCAGCAGCTATGGACTAGCGGGAGCCGGGGAGCTGTTTTTT,CASSYGLAGAGELFF
TRBJ1-4,TRBV6-1,-,-,TGTGCCAGCAGTGAAGTTGTCGCTGGGCTGGGTGGAGAAAAACTGTTTTTT,CASSEVVAGLGGEKLFF
TRBJ2-7,TRBV28,-,TRBD1,TGTGCCAGCACGGGGGACAGGGGTTCCCACGAGCAGTACTTC,CASTGDRGSHEQYF
TRBJ2-3,TRBV6-5,few,-,TGTGCCAGCAGTTACGACGGGTCCGCAGATACGCAGTATTTT,CASSYDGSADTQYF
TRBJ2-5,TRBV28,-,TRBD1,TGTGCCAGCAGTTATCCCATCGCGACAGGGGGTCGGGAGACCCAGTACTTC,CASSYPIATGGRETQYF
TRBJ2-2,TRBV18,-,-,TGTGCCAGCTCACCACCGATAGCAGGGGTAAACACCGGGGAGCTGTTTTTT,CASSPPIAGVNTGELFF
TRBJ2-1,TRBV6-5,-,TRBD2,TGTGCCAGCAGTTACCCTAGCGGGGTCTACAATGAGCAGTTCTTC,CASSYPSGVYNEQFF
TRBJ2-2,TRBV5-6,many,TRBD1,TGTGCCAGCAGCTTGGCGGACAGGGAGGCCGGGGAGCTGTTTTTT,CASSLADREAGELFF
TRBJ2-3,TRBV13,-,-,TGTGCCAGCAGGGGGCCAAGGGGTACAGATACGCAGTATTTT,CASRGPRGTDTQYF
TRBJ1-2,TRBV5-6,-,TRBD1,TGTGCCAGCAGCGGGACAGGGGTCTTTAACTATGGCTACACCTTC,CASSGTGVFNYGYTF
TRBJ2-3,TRBV6-6,-,TRBD2,TGTGCCAGCAGTTACGACAAGCGGGGGCTCACAGATACGCAGTATTTT,CASSYDKRGLTDTQYF
TRBJ1-2,TRBV4-2,-,-,TGTGCCAGCAGCCCCTCCGGCGACTACTATGGCTACACCTTC,CASSPSGDYYGYTF
TRBJ2-7,TRBV5-6,-,TRBD1,TGTGCCAGCAGCTTGGTTACAGGGGGTCCCCGGTACTTC,CASSLVTGGPRYF
TRBJ1-1,TRBV18,-,-,TGTGCCAGCTCATCGTCCAGAGGGACTGAAGCTTTCTTT,CASSSSRGTEAFF
TRBJ2-1,TRBV6-4,-,TRBD2,TGTGCCAGCAGTATAGCGGGAGGGCAGGAGAATGAGCAGTTCTTC,CASSIAGGQENEQFF
TRBJ1-1,TRBV19,-,TRBD1,TGTGCCAGTAGGACGGACAGGGTAACTGAAGCTTTCTTT,CASRTDRVTEAFF
TRBJ1-1,TRBV5-4,-,-,TGTGCCAGCAGCTTGGCCCAGGGTGAAGCTTTCTTT,CASSLAQGEAFF
TRBJ1-3,TRBV6-5,-,TRBD1,TGTGCCAGCAGTGCAGGGGGTTCTGGAAACACCATATATTTT,CASSAGGSGNTIYF
TRBJ1-2,TRBV10-3,-,TRBD1,TGTGCCATCAGTGAGACACCACAGGGGAACTATGGCTACACCTTC,CAISETPQGNYGYTF
TRBJ2-1,TRBV27,-,TRBD2,TGTGCCAGCAGTTCGGGACTAGCGGGATGGCCCTACAATGAGCAGTTCTTC,CASSSGLAGWPYNEQFF
TRBJ2-3,TRBV5-1,-,-,TGCGCCAGCAGGCCGTCGGCTTTAGGGGCAGATACGCAGTATTTT,CASRPSALGADTQYF
TRBJ1-6,TRBV11-2,-,-,TGTGCCAGCAGCTTATACAACTCCTATAATTCACCCCTCCACTTT,CASSLYNSYNSPLHF
TRBJ1-2,TRBV10-2,-,TRBD1,TGCGCCAGCAGTGGACAGGGTCGGTATGGCTACACCTTC,CASSGQGRYGYTF
TRBJ2-3,TRBV5-1,-,-,TGCGCCAGCAGCTTGGAGGTCGGACATATTAGGCAGTATTTT,CASSLEVGHIRQYF
TRBJ2-1,TRBV13,-,TRBD2,TGTGCCAGCAGCTTAGGCCAGGGACTAGCGGGAGACAATGAGCAGTTCTTC,CASSLGQGLAGDNEQFF
TRBJ2-2,TRBV19,few,-,TGTGCCAGTAGGGGCCCAGACCCCGGGGAGCTGTTTTTT,CASRGPDPGELFF
TRBJ1-4,TRBV7-9,-,-,TGTGCCAGCAGCGAAATGGCGGACGGAGGTGAAAAACTGTTTTTT,CASSEMADGGEKLFF
TRBJ1-3,TRBV6-6,-,-,TGTGCCAGCAGAGACACGGCCGGGACACAACAAAACACCATATATTTT,CASRDTAGTQQNTIYF
TRBJ1-1,TRBV9,-,-,TGTGCCAGCAGCGCGCTCGGGGAGTTGACTGAAGCTTTCTTT,CASSALGELTEAFF
TRBJ1-2,TRBV5-5,few,-,TGTGCCAGCAGCTTGAGGGCGGGTTATGGCTACACCTTC,CASSLRAGYGYTF
TRBJ1-1,TRBV6-1,-,TRBD1,TGTGCCAGCAGGGGGACAGGAGTTGGGGCTGAAGCTTTCTTT,CASRGTGVGAEAFF
TRBJ1-4,TRBV7-9,-,-,TGTGCCAGCAGCTTAGGTCGTAGAGAAAATGAAAAACTGTTTTTT,CASSLGRRENEKLFF
TRBJ2-5,TRBV11-2,few,TRBD1,TGTGCCAGCAGCTTATTCGCAGGGGGTGAAGAGACCCAGTACTTC,CASSLFAGGEETQYF
TRBJ2-3,TRBV6-1,few,TRBD1,TGTGCCAGCAGTGAAATACAGGGGATAGCAGATACGCAGTATTTT,CASSEIQGIADTQYF